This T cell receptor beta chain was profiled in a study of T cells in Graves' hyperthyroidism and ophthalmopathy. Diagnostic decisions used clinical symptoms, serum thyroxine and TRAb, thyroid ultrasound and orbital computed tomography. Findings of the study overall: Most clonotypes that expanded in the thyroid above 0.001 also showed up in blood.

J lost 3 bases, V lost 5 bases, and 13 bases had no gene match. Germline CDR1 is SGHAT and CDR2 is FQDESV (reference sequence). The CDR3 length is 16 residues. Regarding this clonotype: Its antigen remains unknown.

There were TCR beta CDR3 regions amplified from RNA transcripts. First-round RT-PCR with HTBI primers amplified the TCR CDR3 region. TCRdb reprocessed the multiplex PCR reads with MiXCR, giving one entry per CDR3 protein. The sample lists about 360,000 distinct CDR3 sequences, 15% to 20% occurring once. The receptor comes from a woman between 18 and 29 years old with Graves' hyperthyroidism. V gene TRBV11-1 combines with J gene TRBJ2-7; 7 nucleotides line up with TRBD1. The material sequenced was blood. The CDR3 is CASSPGQAVNIYEQYF. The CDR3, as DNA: TGTGCCAGCAGCCCCGGACAGGCCGTCAACATCTACGAGCAGTACTTC.